The T cell receptor (beta chain) under discussion was sequenced for a study of blood T cell repertoires in COVID-19. This clone has just a few counts. Assay: immunoSEQ multiplex PCR; the TCRdb copy retains only in-frame clones and omits some. The repertoire holds around 70,000 clones, about 80% seen once, with approximately 12% in the top ten. Trimming removed 9 bases at V and 4 bases at J, with 4 bases between. Germline values: CDR1 MGHRA, CDR2 YSYEKL. CDR3 length: 9 amino acids. The source material was peripheral blood. This TCR was recovered from a human donor in a cohort sampled during active COVID-19. V is TRBV4-1 and J is TRBJ2-7; D is ambiguous. The DNA of the CDR3 is TGCGCCAGTAAATACGAGCAGTACGTC. Translated: CASKYEQYV.